This is a list of T cell receptor beta chains from one sample in a study of blood T cell repertoires in COVID-19. Some clones are missing from TCRdb's copy, which holds only in-frame ones; the method was immunoSEQ multiplex PCR. Here the sample spans hundreds of thousands of clones, around 87% being singletons. Sequenced sample: PBMCs or T cells enriched from blood (not recorded which). Every receptor here comes from a woman aged 18-29 years who had recovered from COVID-19. Both conserved end residues are trimmed from each CDR3. A D gene is named only where the DNA matches it firmly.

v_gene,j_gene,d_gene,CDR3aa
TRBV2,TRBJ1-1,TRBD1,ASTGDSGTEAF
TRBV7-9,TRBJ1-3,TRBD1,ASSDYGTGSGNTIY
TRBV28,TRBJ1-5,TRBD1,ASSLWGGQGSNQPQH
TRBV6-5,TRBJ1-2,TRBD1,ASSYSRDRVNGYT
TRBV11-2,TRBJ1-2,TRBD1,ASSSYRGQNYGYT
TRBV27,TRBJ2-1,TRBD2,ASSFFSGGNEQF
TRBV30,TRBJ2-7,-,AWSWGAYEQY
TRBV2,TRBJ1-5,-,ASSLNTGPYSNQPQH
TRBV9,TRBJ1-6,TRBD1,ASSVGGGDSYNSPLH
TRBV18,TRBJ1-1,TRBD1,ASSPRQGDTEAF
TRBV11-3,TRBJ2-5,TRBD2,ASSLEGAGDPIGTQY
TRBV10-2,TRBJ1-1,-,ASSESGGVINF
TRBV7-2,TRBJ2-1,TRBD2,ASSLNLAGFYNEQF
TRBV2,TRBJ1-2,TRBD1,ASREDRGQRGYT
TRBV9,TRBJ2-6,TRBD2,ASSVKRGDSSGANVLT
TRBV7-9,TRBJ1-5,TRBD1,ASSSTGGGNQPQH
TRBV3-1/TRBV3-2,TRBJ1-6,TRBD1,ASSYRQGHSPLH
TRBV5-1,TRBJ1-1,TRBD1,ASSLFVGQGNTEAF
TRBV7-8,TRBJ1-2,-,ASSLGDNNYGYT
TRBV7-9,TRBJ1-2,-,ASSFWDIERGYT
TRBV7-9,TRBJ2-3,TRBD2,ANSPGLAGASDTQY
TRBV7-2,TRBJ1-2,-,ASSSVGGRNYGYT
TRBV7-9,TRBJ1-2,-,ASKLTGETGYGYT
TRBV11-2,TRBJ2-5,-,ASSTGTDQGTQY
TRBV6-1,TRBJ2-1,-,ASSEAVVAGYNEQF
TRBV5-1,TRBJ2-7,TRBD1,ASSSLAVQGTYEQY
TRBV4-1,TRBJ1-6,TRBD1,ASSHPTGQVNSPLH
TRBV10-2,TRBJ2-3,-,ASSGSGDTQY
TRBV5-8,TRBJ1-2,TRBD1,ASSRRDRGPDYGYT
TRBV7-2,TRBJ2-1,-,ASSLESSLYYSYNEQF
TRBV2,TRBJ2-1,TRBD1,AITQGARANEQF
TRBV28,TRBJ1-1,TRBD1,ASTSPGGNTEAF
TRBV2,TRBJ2-5,-,ASRGDTNQETQY
TRBV11-2,TRBJ1-4,-,ASSPEADEKLF
TRBV4-1,TRBJ1-4,-,ASSQEPGRGTFINEKLF
TRBV5-6,TRBJ1-1,-,ASSWRDPAANTEAF
TRBV6-5,TRBJ1-5,TRBD1,ASRGQVGNQPQH
TRBV27,TRBJ1-1,TRBD1,ASRPRTGKDTEAF
TRBV9,TRBJ1-2,-,ASSPTDGIYGYT
TRBV4-1,TRBJ1-2,TRBD1,ASSQVAGGENGYT
TRBV14,TRBJ2-7,TRBD1,ASSGRDRGIYEQY
TRBV18,TRBJ1-5,TRBD1,ASKSSGGGLQPQH
TRBV7-9,TRBJ1-1,-,ASSRSGFTEAF
TRBV19,TRBJ2-7,TRBD2,ASSIEAGGFYEQY
TRBV2,TRBJ2-7,-,ASSDDRLSYEQY
TRBV4-2,TRBJ1-1,TRBD1,ASSLGTGGRTEAF
TRBV18,TRBJ2-5,TRBD1,ASSPWTGSQRETQY
TRBV2,TRBJ1-2,-,ASSENSYGYT
TRBV4-1,TRBJ1-2,-,ASSQDGSTNYGYT
TRBV5-1,TRBJ2-3,TRBD2,ASSKGGLAGGLSDTQY
TRBV11-2,TRBJ2-7,-,ASSLYQPSRRTYEQY
TRBV27,TRBJ2-7,TRBD1,ASSLRAGGAYEQY
TRBV5-8,TRBJ1-2,-,ASSLITNYGYT